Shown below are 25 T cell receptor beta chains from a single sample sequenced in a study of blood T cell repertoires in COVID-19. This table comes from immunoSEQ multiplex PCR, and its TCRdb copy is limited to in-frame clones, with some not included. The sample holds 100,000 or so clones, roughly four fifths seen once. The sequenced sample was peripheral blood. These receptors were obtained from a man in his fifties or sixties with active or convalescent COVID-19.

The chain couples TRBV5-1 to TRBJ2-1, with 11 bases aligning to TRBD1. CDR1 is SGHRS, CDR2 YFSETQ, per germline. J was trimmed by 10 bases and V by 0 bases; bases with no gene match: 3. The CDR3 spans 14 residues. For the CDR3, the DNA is TGCGCCAGCAGCTTGGGGACAGGGGGCCAGGAGCAGTTCTTC. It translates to CASSLGTGGQEQFF. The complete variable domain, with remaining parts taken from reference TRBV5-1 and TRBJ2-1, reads KAGVTQTPRYLIKTRGQQVTLSCSPISGHRSVSWYQQTPGQGLQFLFEYFSETQRNKGNFPGRFSGRQFSNSRSEMNVSTLELGDSALYLCASSLGTGGQEQFFGPGTRLTVL.

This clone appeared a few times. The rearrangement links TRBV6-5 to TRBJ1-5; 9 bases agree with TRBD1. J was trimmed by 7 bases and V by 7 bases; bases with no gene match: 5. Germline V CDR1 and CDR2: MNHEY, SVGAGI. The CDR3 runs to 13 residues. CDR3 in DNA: TGTGCCAGCAACGGGGGACAGGGACAGCCCCAGCATTTT. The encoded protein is CASNGGQGQPQHF.

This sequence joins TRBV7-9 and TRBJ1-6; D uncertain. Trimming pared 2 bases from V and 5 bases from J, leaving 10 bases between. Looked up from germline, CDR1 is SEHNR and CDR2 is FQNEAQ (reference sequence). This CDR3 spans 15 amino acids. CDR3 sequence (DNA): TGTGCCAGCAGCTTACAGGCATTGGATAATTCACCCCTCCACTTT. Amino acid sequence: CASSLQALDNSPLHF. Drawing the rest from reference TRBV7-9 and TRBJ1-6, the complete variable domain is DTGVSQNPRHKITKRGQNVTFRCDPISEHNRLYWYRQTLGQGPEFLTYFQNEAQLEKSRLLSDRFSAERPKGSFSTLEIQRTEQGDSAMYLCASSLQALDNSPLHFGNGTRLTVT.

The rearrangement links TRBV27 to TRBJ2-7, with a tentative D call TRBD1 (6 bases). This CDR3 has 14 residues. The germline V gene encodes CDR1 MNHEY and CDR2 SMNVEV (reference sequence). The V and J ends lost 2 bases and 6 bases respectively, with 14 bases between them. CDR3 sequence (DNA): TGTGCCAGCAGTTTAGGGCAGGGGAATAGCGAGCAGTACGTC. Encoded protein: CASSLGQGNSEQYV.

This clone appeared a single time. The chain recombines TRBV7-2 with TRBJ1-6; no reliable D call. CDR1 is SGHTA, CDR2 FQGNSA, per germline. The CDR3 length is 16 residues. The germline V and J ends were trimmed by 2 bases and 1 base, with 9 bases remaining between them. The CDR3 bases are TGTGCCAGCAGCTTAATAGGCGGTTCCTATAATTCACCCCTCCACTTT. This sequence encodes CASSLIGGSYNSPLHF.

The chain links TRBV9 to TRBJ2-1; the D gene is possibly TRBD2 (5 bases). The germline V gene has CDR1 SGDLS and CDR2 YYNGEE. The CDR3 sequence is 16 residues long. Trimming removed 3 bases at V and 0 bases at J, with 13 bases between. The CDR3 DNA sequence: TGTGCCAGCAGCGAAACCGGGGTAACCTCCTACAATGAGCAGTTCTTC. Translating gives CASSETGVTSYNEQFF.

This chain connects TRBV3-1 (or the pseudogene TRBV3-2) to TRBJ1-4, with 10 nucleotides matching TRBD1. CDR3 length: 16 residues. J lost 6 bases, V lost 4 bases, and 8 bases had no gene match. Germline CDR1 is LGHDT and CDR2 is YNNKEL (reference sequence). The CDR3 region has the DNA TGTGCCAGCAGCCTAAGTACCGGGACAGGGGATGAAAAACTGTTTTTT. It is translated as CASSLSTGTGDEKLFF.

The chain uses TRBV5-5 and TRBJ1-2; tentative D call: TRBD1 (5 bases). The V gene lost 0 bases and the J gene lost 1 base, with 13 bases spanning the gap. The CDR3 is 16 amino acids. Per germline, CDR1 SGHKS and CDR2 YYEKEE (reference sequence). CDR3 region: CASSLAHGGYNYGYTF. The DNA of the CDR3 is TGTGCCAGCAGCTTGGCCCACGGGGGTTATAACTATGGCTACACCTTC.

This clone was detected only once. CDR3 in DNA: TGTGCCAGCAGTTTGGGGAGAAGCTATAATTCACCCCTCCACTTT. It is translated as CASSLGRSYNSPLHF. The chain couples TRBV28 to TRBJ1-6, with D hard to call. CDR1 is MDHEN and CDR2 is SYDVKM in the germline V gene. The CDR3 runs to 15 residues. Between the trimmed V and J ends, which lost 3 bases and 3 bases, there was a span of 9 bases.

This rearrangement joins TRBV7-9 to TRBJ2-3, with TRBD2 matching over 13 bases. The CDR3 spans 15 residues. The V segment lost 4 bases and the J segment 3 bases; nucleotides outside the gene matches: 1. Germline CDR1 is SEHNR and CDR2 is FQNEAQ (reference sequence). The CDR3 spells CASSWGLAGTDTQYF. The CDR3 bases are TGTGCCAGCAGCTGGGGACTAGCGGGGACAGATACGCAGTATTTT.

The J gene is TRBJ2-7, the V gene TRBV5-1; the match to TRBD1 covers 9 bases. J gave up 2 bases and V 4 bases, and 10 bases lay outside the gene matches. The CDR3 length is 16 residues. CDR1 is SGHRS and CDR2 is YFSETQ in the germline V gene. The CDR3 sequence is CASSTRTGAVPYEQYF. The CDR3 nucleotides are TGCGCCAGCAGCACGAGGACAGGGGCAGTTCCCTACGAGCAGTACTTC. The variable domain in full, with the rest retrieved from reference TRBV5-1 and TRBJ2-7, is KAGVTQTPRYLIKTRGQQVTLSCSPISGHRSVSWYQQTPGQGLQFLFEYFSETQRNKGNFPGRFSGRQFSNSRSEMNVSTLELGDSALYLCASSTRTGAVPYEQYFGPGTRLTVT.

The CDR3 DNA follows: TGTGCCAGCAGGACGGACACTCCGGGGCCCCAGCATTTT. This encodes CASRTDTPGPQHF. The V gene is TRBV12-3 or TRBV12-4, the J gene TRBJ1-5; a weak D match, TRBD1 (5 bases). The V end was cut by 6 bases, the J end by 9 bases, with 15 bases between. The CDR3 extends over 13 amino acids.

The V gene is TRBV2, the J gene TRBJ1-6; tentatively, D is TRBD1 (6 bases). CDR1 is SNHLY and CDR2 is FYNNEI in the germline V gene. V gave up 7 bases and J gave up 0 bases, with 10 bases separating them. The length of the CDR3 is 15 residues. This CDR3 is CASTSDSSYNSPLHF. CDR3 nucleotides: TGTGCCAGCACCTCGGACAGCTCCTATAATTCACCCCTCCACTTT.

Written as DNA, the CDR3 is TGTGCCAGCAGCCCGTGGGGGGGTTCGGGGAACACCGGGGAGCTGTTTTTT. This sequence encodes CASSPWGGSGNTGELFF. The rearrangement joins TRBV5-4 to TRBJ2-2; 7 bases map to TRBD2. CDR3 length: 17 residues. Germline CDR1 is SGHNT and CDR2 is YYREEE (reference sequence). After removal of 4 bases from V and 1 base from J, the junction contained 10 bases not matched to a gene.

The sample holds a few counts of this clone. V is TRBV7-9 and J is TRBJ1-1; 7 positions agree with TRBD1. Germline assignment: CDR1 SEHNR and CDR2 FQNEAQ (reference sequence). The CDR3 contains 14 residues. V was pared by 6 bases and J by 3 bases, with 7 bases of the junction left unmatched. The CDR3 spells CASSLQGLDTEAFF. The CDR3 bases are TGTGCCAGCAGTCTACAGGGGCTCGACACTGAAGCTTTCTTT.

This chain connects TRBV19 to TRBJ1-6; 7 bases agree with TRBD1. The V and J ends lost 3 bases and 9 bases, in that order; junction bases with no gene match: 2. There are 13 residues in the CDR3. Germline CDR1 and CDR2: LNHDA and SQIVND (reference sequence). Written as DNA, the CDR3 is TGTGCCAGTAGTATGGGGGACAGTTCACCCCTCCACTTT. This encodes CASSMGDSSPLHF.

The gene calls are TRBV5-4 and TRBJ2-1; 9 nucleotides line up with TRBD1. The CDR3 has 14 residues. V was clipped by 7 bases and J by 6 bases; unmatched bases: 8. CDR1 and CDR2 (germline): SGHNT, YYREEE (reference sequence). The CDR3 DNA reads TGTGCCAGCGGGCAGGAGACAGGGGGCAATGAGCAGTTCTTC. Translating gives CASGQETGGNEQFF. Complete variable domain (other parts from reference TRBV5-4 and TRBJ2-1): ETGVTQSPTHLIKTRGQQVTLRCSSQSGHNTVSWYQQALGQGPQFIFQYYREEENGRGNFPPRFSGLQFPNYSSELNVNALELDDSALYLCASGQETGGNEQFFGPGTRLTVL.

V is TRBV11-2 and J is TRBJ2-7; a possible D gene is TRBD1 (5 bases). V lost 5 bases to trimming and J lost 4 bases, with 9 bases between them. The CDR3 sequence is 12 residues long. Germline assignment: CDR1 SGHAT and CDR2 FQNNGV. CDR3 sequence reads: CASSPDSYEQYV. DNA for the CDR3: TGTGCCAGCAGCCCCGACAGTTACGAGCAGTACGTC.

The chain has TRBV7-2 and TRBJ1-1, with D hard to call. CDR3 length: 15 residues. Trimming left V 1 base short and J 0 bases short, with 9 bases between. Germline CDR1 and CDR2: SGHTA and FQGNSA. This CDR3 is CASSLDIGVNTEAFF. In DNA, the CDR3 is TGTGCCAGCAGCTTAGACATCGGGGTGAACACTGAAGCTTTCTTT. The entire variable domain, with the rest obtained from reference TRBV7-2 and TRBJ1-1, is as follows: GAGVSQSPSNKVTEKGKDVELRCDPISGHTALYWYRQSLGQGLEFLIYFQGNSAPDKSGLPSDRFSAERTGGSVSTLTIQRTQQEDSAVYLCASSLDIGVNTEAFFGQGTRLTVV.

As DNA, the CDR3 is TGCGCCAGCACACCCGGGGGGGACTATGGCTACACCTTC. Protein: CASTPGGDYGYTF. The chain joins TRBV5-1 to TRBJ1-2; weak D call: TRBD1 (5 bases). The CDR3 sequence is 13 residues long. V lost 6 bases, J lost 3 bases, and 12 bases lay in between. Germline values: CDR1 SGHRS, CDR2 YFSETQ. Variable domain in full (rest from reference TRBV5-1 and TRBJ1-2): KAGVTQTPRYLIKTRGQQVTLSCSPISGHRSVSWYQQTPGQGLQFLFEYFSETQRNKGNFPGRFSGRQFSNSRSEMNVSTLELGDSALYLCASTPGGDYGYTFGSGTRLTVV.

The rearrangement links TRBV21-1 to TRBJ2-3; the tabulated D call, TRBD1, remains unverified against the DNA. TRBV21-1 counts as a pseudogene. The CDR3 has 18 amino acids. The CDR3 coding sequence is TGTGCCAGCAGCAAAGTTGCGGGACAGGGGACTAGCACAGATACGCAGTATTTT. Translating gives CASSKVAGQGTSTDTQYF.

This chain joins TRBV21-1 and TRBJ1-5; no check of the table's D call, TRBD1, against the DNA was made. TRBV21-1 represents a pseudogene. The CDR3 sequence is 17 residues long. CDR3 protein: CASSFQTGGPPNQPQHF. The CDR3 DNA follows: TGTGCCAGCAGCTTCCAGACAGGGGGCCCCCCCAATCAGCCCCAGCATTTT.

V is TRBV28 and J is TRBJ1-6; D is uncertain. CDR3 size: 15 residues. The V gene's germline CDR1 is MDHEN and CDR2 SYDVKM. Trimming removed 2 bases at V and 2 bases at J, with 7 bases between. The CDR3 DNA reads TGTGCCAGCAGTTTAGGTAGTACCTATAATTCACCCCTCCACTTT. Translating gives CASSLGSTYNSPLHF.

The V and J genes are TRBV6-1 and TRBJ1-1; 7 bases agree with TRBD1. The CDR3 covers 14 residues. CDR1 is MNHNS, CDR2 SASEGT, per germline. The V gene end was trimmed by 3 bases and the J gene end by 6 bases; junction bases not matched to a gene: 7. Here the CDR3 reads CASSELTGVAEAFF. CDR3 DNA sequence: TGTGCCAGCAGTGAGCTCACAGGGGTGGCTGAAGCTTTCTTT.

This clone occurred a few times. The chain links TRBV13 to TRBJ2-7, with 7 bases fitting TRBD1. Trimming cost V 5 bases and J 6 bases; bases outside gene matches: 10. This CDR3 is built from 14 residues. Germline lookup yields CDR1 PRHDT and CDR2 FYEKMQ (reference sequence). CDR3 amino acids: CASSTSLHRGEQYV. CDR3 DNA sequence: TGTGCCAGCAGCACCTCCCTCCACAGGGGCGAGCAGTACGTC.